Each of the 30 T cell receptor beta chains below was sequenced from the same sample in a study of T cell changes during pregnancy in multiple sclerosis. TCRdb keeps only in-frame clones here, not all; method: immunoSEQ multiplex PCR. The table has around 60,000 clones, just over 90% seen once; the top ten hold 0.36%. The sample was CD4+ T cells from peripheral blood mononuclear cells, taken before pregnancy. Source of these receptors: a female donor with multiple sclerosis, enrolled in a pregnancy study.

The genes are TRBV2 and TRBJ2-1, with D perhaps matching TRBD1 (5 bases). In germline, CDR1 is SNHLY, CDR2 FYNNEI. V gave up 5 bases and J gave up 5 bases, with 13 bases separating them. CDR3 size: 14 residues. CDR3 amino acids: CASSYHGADNEQFF. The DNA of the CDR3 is TGTGCCAGCAGTTACCATGGGGCCGACAATGAGCAGTTCTTC.

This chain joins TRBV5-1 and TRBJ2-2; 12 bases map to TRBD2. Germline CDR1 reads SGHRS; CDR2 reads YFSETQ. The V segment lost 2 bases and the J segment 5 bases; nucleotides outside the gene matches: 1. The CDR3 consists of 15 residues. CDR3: CASSFLAGGTGELFF. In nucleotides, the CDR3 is TGCGCCAGCAGCTTCCTAGCGGGAGGGACCGGGGAGCTGTTTTTT.

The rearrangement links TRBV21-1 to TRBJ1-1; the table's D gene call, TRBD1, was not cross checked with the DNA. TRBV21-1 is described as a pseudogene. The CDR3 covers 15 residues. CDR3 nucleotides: TGTGCCAGCAGCAGGCTTCCCGGGACAGGGGGTGAAGCTTTCTTT. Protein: CASSRLPGTGGEAFF.

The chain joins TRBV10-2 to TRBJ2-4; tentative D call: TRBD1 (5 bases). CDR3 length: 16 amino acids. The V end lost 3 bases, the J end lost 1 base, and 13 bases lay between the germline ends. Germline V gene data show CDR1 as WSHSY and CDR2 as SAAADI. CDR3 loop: CASSELGAAAKNIQYF. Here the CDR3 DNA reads TGCGCCAGCAGTGAATTAGGGGCGGCGGCCAAAAACATTCAGTACTTC.

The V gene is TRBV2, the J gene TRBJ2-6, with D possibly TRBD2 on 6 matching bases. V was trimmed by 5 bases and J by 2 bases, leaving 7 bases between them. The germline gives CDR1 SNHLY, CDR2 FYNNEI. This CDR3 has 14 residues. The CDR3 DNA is TGTGCCAGCAGTACGGGGGCTGGGGCCAACGTCCTGACTTTC. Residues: CASSTGAGANVLTF.

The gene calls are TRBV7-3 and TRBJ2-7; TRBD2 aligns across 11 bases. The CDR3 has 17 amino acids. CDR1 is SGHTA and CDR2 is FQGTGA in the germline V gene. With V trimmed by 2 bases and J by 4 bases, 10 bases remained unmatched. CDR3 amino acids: CASSLSGPGLAVYEQYF. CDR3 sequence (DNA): TGTGCCAGCAGCTTATCCGGACCGGGACTAGCGGTTTACGAGCAGTACTTC.

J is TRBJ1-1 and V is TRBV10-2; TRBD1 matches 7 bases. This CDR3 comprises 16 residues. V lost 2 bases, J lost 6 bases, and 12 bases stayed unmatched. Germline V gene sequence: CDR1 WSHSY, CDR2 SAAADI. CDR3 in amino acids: CASSEPSTGTIAEAFF. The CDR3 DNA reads TGCGCCAGCAGTGAGCCTTCGACAGGGACCATAGCTGAAGCTTTCTTT.

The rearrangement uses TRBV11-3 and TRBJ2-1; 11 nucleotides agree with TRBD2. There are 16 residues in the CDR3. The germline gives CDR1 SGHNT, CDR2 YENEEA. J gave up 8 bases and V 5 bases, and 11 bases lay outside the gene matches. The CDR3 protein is CASSKSPGLAGYEQFF. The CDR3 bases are TGTGCCAGCAGCAAGAGCCCTGGACTAGCGGGTTATGAGCAGTTCTTC.

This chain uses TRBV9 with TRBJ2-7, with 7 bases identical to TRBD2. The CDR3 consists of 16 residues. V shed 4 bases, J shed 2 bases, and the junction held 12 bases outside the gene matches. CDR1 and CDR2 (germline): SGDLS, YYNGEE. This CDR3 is CASSQRSSGGAYEQYF. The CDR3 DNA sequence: TGTGCCAGCAGCCAAAGATCTAGCGGAGGGGCCTACGAGCAGTACTTC.

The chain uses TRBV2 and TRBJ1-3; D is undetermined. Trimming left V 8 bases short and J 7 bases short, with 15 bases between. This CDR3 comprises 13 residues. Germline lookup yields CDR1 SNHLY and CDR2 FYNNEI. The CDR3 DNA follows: TGTGCCAGCCGAGGACTGTTGGTCAACACCATATATTTT. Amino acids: CASRGLLVNTIYF.

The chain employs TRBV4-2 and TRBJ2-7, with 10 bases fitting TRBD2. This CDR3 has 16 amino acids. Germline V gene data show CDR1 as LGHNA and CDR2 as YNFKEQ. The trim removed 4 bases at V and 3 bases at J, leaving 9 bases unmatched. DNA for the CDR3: TGTGCCAGCAGCCCCCGGACTAGCGGTGGAGTCTACGAGCAGTACTTC. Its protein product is CASSPRTSGGVYEQYF.

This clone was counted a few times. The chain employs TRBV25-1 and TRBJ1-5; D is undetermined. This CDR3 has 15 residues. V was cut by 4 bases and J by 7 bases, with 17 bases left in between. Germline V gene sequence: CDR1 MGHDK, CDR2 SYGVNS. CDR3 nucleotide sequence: TGTGCCAGCAGTGCCCTTGGGGAGGTTGGACAGCCCCAGCATTTT. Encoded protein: CASSALGEVGQPQHF.

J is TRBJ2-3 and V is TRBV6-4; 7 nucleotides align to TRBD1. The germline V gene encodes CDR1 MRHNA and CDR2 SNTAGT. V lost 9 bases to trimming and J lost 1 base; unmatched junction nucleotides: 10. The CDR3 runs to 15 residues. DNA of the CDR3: TGTGCCAGGGGCGATGACAGGGTTGGCACAGATACGCAGTATTTT. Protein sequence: CARGDDRVGTDTQYF.

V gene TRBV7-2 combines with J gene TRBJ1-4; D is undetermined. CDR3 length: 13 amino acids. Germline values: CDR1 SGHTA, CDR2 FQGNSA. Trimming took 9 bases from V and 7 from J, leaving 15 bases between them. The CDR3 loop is CASRLTVGEKLFF. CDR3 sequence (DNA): TGTGCCAGTCGCCTCACGGTCGGTGAAAAACTGTTTTTT.

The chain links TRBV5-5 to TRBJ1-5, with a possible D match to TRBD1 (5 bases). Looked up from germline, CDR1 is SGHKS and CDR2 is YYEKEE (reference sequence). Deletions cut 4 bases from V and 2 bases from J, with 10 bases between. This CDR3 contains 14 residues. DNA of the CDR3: TGTGCCAGCAGCACCATGGGGCGCAATCAGCCCCAGCATTTT. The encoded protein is CASSTMGRNQPQHF. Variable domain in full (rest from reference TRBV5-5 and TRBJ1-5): DAGVTQSPTHLIKTRGQQVTLRCSPISGHKSVSWYQQVLGQGPQFIFQYYEKEERGRGNFPDRFSARQFPNYSSELNVNALLLGDSALYLCASSTMGRNQPQHFGDGTRLSIL.

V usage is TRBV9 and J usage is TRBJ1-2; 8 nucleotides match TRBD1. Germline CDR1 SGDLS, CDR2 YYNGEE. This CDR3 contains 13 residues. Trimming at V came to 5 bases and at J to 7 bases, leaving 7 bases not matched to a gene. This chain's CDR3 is CASSVSGGSGYTF. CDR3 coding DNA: TGTGCCAGCAGTGTCTCAGGGGGCTCTGGCTACACCTTC.

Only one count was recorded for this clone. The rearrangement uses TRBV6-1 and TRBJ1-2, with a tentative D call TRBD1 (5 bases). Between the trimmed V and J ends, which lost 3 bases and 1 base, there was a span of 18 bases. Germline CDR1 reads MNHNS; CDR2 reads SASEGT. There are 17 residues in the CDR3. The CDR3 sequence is CASSEWSGGSFNYGYTF. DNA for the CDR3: TGTGCCAGCAGTGAGTGGTCGGGGGGTTCGTTTAACTATGGCTACACCTTC.

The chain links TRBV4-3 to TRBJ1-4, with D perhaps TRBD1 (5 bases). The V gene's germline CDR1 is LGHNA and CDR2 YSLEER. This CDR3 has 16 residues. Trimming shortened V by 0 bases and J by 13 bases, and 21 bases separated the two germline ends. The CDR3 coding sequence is TGCGCCAGCAGCCAAGATCTGGGCAGGGAGGGGCTGGGACTGTTTTTT. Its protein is CASSQDLGREGLGLFF.

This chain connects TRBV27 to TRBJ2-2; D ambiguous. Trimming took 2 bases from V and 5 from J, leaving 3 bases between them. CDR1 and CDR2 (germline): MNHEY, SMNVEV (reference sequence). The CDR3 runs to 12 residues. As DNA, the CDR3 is TGTGCCAGCAGTTTACCGACCGGGGAGCTGTTTTTT. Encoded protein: CASSLPTGELFF.

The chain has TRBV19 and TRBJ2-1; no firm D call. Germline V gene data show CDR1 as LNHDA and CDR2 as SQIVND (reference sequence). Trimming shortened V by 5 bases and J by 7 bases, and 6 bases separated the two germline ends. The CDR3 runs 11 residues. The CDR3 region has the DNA TGTGCCAGTAGTGTGGAGAATGAGCAGTTCTTC. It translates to CASSVENEQFF.

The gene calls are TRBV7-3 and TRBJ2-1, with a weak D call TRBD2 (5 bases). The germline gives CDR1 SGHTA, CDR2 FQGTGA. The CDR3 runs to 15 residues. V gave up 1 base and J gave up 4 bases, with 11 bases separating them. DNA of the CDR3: TGTGCCAGCAGCTTAAGTCGCGGGCGTTACAATGAGCAGTTCTTC. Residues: CASSLSRGRYNEQFF.

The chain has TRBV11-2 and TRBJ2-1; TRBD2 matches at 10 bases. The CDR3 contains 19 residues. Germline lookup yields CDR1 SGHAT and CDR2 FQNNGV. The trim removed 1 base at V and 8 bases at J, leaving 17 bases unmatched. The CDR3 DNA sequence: TGTGCCAGCAGCTTAGGGGTAGCGGGAGGCCCCTTTGGGGGGGATGAGCAGTTCTTC. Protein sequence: CASSLGVAGGPFGGDEQFF.

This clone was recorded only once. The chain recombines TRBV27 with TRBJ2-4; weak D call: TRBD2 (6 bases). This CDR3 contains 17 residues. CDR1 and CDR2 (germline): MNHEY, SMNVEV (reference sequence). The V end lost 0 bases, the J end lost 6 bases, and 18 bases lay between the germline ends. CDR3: CASSLSADRGWGNIQYF. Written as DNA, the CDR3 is TGTGCCAGCAGTTTATCGGCGGATCGGGGGTGGGGAAACATTCAGTACTTC.

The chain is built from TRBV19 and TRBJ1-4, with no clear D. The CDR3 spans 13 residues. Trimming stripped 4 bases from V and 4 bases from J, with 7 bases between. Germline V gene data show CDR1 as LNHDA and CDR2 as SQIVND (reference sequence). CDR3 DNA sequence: TGTGCCAGTAGTAGGCTGAATAATGAAAAACTGTTTTTT. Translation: CASSRLNNEKLFF. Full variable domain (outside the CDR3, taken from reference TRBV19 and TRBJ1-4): DGGITQSPKYLFRKEGQNVTLSCEQNLNHDAMYWYRQDPGQGLRLIYYSQIVNDFQKGDIAEGYSVSREKKESFPLTVTSAQKNPTAFYLCASSRLNNEKLFFGSGTQLSVL.

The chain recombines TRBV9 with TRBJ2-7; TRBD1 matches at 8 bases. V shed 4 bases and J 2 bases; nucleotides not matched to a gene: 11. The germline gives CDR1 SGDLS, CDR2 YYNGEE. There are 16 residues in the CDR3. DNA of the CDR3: TGTGCCAGCAGCAAGACCGCCGGACAGGGCCCCTACGAGCAGTACTTC. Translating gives CASSKTAGQGPYEQYF.

The CDR3 sequence is CASSRAGQTDTQYF. CDR3 DNA: TGTGCCAGCTCCCGAGCTGGACAGACAGATACGCAGTATTTT. The V call is TRBV18, the J call TRBJ2-3; D perhaps matches TRBD1 (6 bases). The CDR3 extends over 14 amino acids. Germline assignment: CDR1 KGHSH and CDR2 LQKENI. V was pared by 6 bases and J by 3 bases, with 13 bases between.

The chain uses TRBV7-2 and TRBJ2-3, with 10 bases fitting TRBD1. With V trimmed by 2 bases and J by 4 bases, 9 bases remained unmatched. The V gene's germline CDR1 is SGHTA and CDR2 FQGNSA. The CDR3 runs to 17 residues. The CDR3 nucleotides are TGTGCCAGCAGCTTACAGACTGGGACAGGGGTGGCAGATACGCAGTATTTT. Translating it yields CASSLQTGTGVADTQYF. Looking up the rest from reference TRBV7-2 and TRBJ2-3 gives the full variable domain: GAGVSQSPSNKVTEKGKDVELRCDPISGHTALYWYRQSLGQGLEFLIYFQGNSAPDKSGLPSDRFSAERTGGSVSTLTIQRTQQEDSAVYLCASSLQTGTGVADTQYFGPGTRLTVL.

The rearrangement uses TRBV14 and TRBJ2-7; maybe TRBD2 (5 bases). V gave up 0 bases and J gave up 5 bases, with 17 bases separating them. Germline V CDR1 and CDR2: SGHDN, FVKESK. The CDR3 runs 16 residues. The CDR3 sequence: CASSQDIGQARDEQYF. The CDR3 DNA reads TGTGCCAGCAGCCAAGATATAGGGCAGGCGAGGGACGAGCAGTACTTC.

CDR3 amino acids: CAWSVGGGSAEAFF. The CDR3 bases are TGTGCCTGGAGTGTAGGGGGGGGGAGCGCTGAAGCTTTCTTT. This chain links TRBV30 with TRBJ1-1, with D possibly being TRBD1 (6 bases). CDR3 length: 14 residues. Germline V lookup: CDR1 GTSNPN, CDR2 SVGIG (reference sequence). V shed 0 bases and J shed 6 bases, with 14 bases lying between them.

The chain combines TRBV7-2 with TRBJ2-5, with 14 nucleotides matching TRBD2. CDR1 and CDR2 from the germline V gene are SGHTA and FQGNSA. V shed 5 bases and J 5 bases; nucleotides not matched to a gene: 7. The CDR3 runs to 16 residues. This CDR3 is CASSPRLAGGGETQYF. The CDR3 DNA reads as TGTGCCAGCAGCCCAAGACTAGCGGGAGGGGGGGAGACCCAGTACTTC.